These 15 T cell receptor beta chains came from one sample sequenced in a study of blood T cell repertoires in COVID-19. Profiling relied on immunoSEQ multiplex PCR, and the TCRdb table lists in-frame clones only, not all of them. This table holds some 270,000 clones, approximately 85% found once. Sequencing input: peripheral blood. The receptor source for this set is a human donor with COVID-19, enrolled during active disease. The donor label of this sample is uncertain.

The chain is built from TRBV10-3 and TRBJ2-7; D might be TRBD2 (6 bases). V gave up 2 bases and J gave up 4 bases, with 12 bases separating them. Germline V gene sequence: CDR1 ENHRY, CDR2 SYGVKD. The CDR3 has 14 residues. CDR3 nucleotide sequence: TGTGCCATCAGTGAGATGGGGGGAGAATACGAGCAGTACTTC. Encoded protein: CAISEMGGEYEQYF.

This clone came up once. This chain links TRBV6-5 with TRBJ2-1; 13 nucleotides agree with TRBD2. The CDR3 runs 15 residues. V lost 8 bases to trimming and J lost 5 bases; unmatched junction nucleotides: 6. CDR1 is MNHEY and CDR2 is SVGAGI in the germline V gene. The CDR3, as DNA: TGTGCCAGCTACCGACTAGCGGGGGGAGACAATGAGCAGTTCTTC. It codes for CASYRLAGGDNEQFF.

The rearrangement joins TRBV11-2 to TRBJ2-2; 9 bases match TRBD1. The J segment lost 0 bases and the V segment lost 0 bases, leaving 2 bases of the junction unmatched. This CDR3 has 17 residues. CDR1 and CDR2 from the germline V gene are SGHAT and FQNNGV. CDR3 DNA: TGTGCCAGCAGCTTAGATAGACAGGGGGCGAACACCGGGGAGCTGTTTTTT. Its translation is CASSLDRQGANTGELFF. Drawing the rest from reference TRBV11-2 and TRBJ2-2, the complete variable domain is EAGVAQSPRYKIIEKRQSVAFWCNPISGHATLYWYQQILGQGPKLLIQFQNNGVVDDSQLPKDRFSAERLKGVDSTLKIQPAKLEDSAVYLCASSLDRQGANTGELFFGEGSRLTVL.

The V and J genes are TRBV7-9 and TRBJ2-7, with 8 bases identical to TRBD2. J gave up 1 base and V 3 bases, and 8 bases lay outside the gene matches. The CDR3 totals 16 residues. CDR1 and CDR2 from the germline V gene are SEHNR and FQNEAQ (reference sequence). The DNA for the CDR3 is TGTGCCAGCAGCTTTTTGGTGAGCGGGAGTTCCTACGAGCAGTACTTC. Encoded protein: CASSFLVSGSSYEQYF.

The gene calls are TRBV28 and TRBJ2-1, with TRBD2 identical over 7 bases. CDR1 is MDHEN, CDR2 SYDVKM, per germline. The CDR3 covers 13 residues. With V trimmed by 7 bases and J by 8 bases, 8 bases remained unmatched. The CDR3, as DNA: TGTGCCAGCACCCTTGGGGGAGGGGATGAGCAGTTCTTC. The encoded protein is CASTLGGGDEQFF. The variable domain in full, completed from reference TRBV28 and TRBJ2-1, reads DVKVTQSSRYLVKRTGEKVFLECVQDMDHENMFWYRQDPGLGLRLIYFSYDVKMKEKGDIPEGYSVSREKKERFSLILESASTNQTSMYLCASTLGGGDEQFFGPGTRLTVL.

This chain uses TRBV5-1 with TRBJ1-6; D might be TRBD1 (6 bases). The V and J ends lost 3 bases and 6 bases respectively, with 7 bases between them. There are 13 residues in the CDR3. Germline V gene lookup returns CDR1 SGHRS and CDR2 YFSETQ. The CDR3 is CASSSGANSPLHF. CDR3 in DNA: TGCGCCAGCAGCTCAGGGGCTAATTCACCCCTCCACTTT.

The chain carries TRBV5-1 and TRBJ1-4, with a possible D match to TRBD1 (5 bases). This CDR3 comprises 14 residues. Germline assignment: CDR1 SGHRS and CDR2 YFSETQ. Trimming took off 4 bases at V and 2 bases at J, with 9 bases between the two ends. The CDR3 DNA is TGCGCCAGCAGCATGGGACTGACTAATGAAAAACTGTTTTTT. Translation: CASSMGLTNEKLFF.

This clone has only a few counts. The chain uses TRBV2 and TRBJ1-4, with 9 bases lining up with TRBD1. Germline CDR1 SNHLY, CDR2 FYNNEI. The CDR3 length is 14 residues. The junction had 4 bases not matched to a gene; V was cut back by 6 bases and J by 5 bases. CDR3 protein: CASRSTGGNEKLFF. The CDR3 DNA follows: TGTGCCAGCAGGTCGACAGGGGGGAATGAAAAACTGTTTTTT.

The chain combines TRBV28 with TRBJ1-6, with TRBD1 as a possible D gene (5 bases). CDR1 and CDR2 (germline): MDHEN, SYDVKM. This CDR3 contains 16 residues. V gave up 7 bases and J gave up 8 bases, with 21 bases separating them. The CDR3 DNA follows: TGTGCCAGCAAGGAACCGGGACTCTCTAGGGATTCACCCCTCCACTTT. Translating it yields CASKEPGLSRDSPLHF.

The rearrangement joins TRBV30 to TRBJ2-1; 14 nucleotides line up with TRBD2. Germline V gives CDR1 GTSNPN, CDR2 SVGIG (reference sequence). V lost 0 bases to trimming and J lost 9 bases; unmatched junction nucleotides: 16. This CDR3 contains 19 residues. The CDR3 region has the DNA TGTGCCTGGAGTGTATATTCATTGGGGGGGACTAGCGGGAGCAGTGAGCAGTTCTTC. Amino acid sequence: CAWSVYSLGGTSGSSEQFF.

The chain uses TRBV2 and TRBJ1-1; D gene unclear. Germline CDR1 SNHLY, CDR2 FYNNEI. V was shortened by 4 bases and J by 1 base, with 10 bases between the two germline ends. CDR3 length: 14 residues. The CDR3, as DNA: TGTGCCAGCAGTGGTTACGGAGGGAACACTGAAGCTTTCTTT. Its translation is CASSGYGGNTEAFF.

V usage is TRBV28 and J usage is TRBJ1-5; D is perhaps TRBD1 (6 bases). This CDR3 is 14 amino acids long. V was pared by 6 bases and J by 2 bases, with 11 bases between. Per the germline V gene, CDR1 is MDHEN and CDR2 is SYDVKM. This CDR3 is CASRFAGGNQPQHF. The CDR3 nucleotides are TGTGCCAGCAGGTTCGCAGGGGGCAATCAGCCCCAGCATTTT.

The chain links TRBV7-2 to TRBJ2-7, with 9 bases fitting TRBD1. The J segment lost 6 bases and the V segment lost 2 bases, leaving 11 bases of the junction unmatched. This CDR3 region has 16 residues. The germline V gene encodes CDR1 SGHTA and CDR2 FQGNSA. The CDR3 region has the DNA TGTGCCAGCAGCTTACCCTTCGGGACAGGGTCTCGCGAGCAGTACTTC. Encoded protein: CASSLPFGTGSREQYF.

The V and J genes are TRBV7-2 and TRBJ2-2; 12 bases match TRBD1. This CDR3 is 16 amino acids long. The V and J ends lost 2 bases and 6 bases, in that order; junction bases with no gene match: 4. Per the germline V gene, CDR1 is SGHTA and CDR2 is FQGNSA. The CDR3 DNA sequence: TGTGCCAGCAGCTTAATGGGACAGGGGGCCGCCGGGGAGCTGTTTTTT. Amino acid sequence: CASSLMGQGAAGELFF.

The rearrangement joins TRBV3-1 (or the pseudogene TRBV3-2) to TRBJ2-7, with D unclear. Germline-derived CDR1 and CDR2 are LGHDT and YNNKEL (reference sequence). The CDR3 contains 14 residues. Trimming removed 1 base from V and 3 bases from J, with 10 bases in between. DNA of the CDR3: TGTGCCAGCAGCCAAGGCCCCTCAGGCTACGAGCAGTACTTC. Protein sequence: CASSQGPSGYEQYF.